The clone carrying this TCR beta chain was observed a few times. What it binds is not known. This was the immunoSEQ version 4 assay in survey mode. Template was genomic DNA at 10 ng/uL, with up to 1 ug used per sample. Method: immunoSEQ multiplex PCR; TCRdb's copy keeps in-frame clones and lacks some. The data show 35,000 to 45,000 clones, 65% to 85% seen once. Cells were stimulated with CMV-infected fibroblast lysates at roughly 10 ug/mL. Sorted nonresponding memory CD4+ T cells were CD40L-negative, CD69-negative, CD45RO-high. This record comes from a study of persistence of HIV-infected CD4 T cells. Study-level information: A median of about 8 years of suppressive ART preceded sampling. General study findings and limits: Degenerate expanded CDR3beta sequences were enriched among CMV- and Gag-responding cells. TCRbeta richness was lower in CMV- and Gag-responding cells than in anti-CD3/anti-CD28-responding cells.

Germline V gene sequence: CDR1 MNHNS, CDR2 SASEGT. V shed 2 bases and J shed 0 bases, with 10 bases lying between them. CDR3 length equals 15 residues. Sequenced here: CD4+ T cells sorted from PBMCs after approximately 19-hour stimulation, sampled from a patient who received antiretroviral therapy. The TCR was taken from an adult man with HIV who was CMV-seropositive. The V call is TRBV6-1, the J call TRBJ1-1, with D unclear. CDR3 DNA sequence: TGTGCCAGCAGTGAACCCCACTGGATGAACACTGAAGCTTTCTTT. Translating gives CASSEPHWMNTEAFF.